A single sample gave rise to the 30 T cell receptor beta chains below, sequenced in a study of cytomegalovirus exposure and HLA in healthy donors. This PCR relied on a set of 60 Vbeta primers and 13 Jbeta primers. Assay: immunoSEQ multiplex PCR; the TCRdb copy retains only in-frame clones and omits some. The sample lists about 160,000 clones, over 70% occurring once. The sequenced sample consisted of PBMCs. The receptors here all came from a man aged 25-45 years in good health and CMV-seronegative.

The chain couples TRBV19 to TRBJ2-7; a possible D gene is TRBD1 (6 bases). The CDR3 totals 13 residues. The germline V gene encodes CDR1 LNHDA and CDR2 SQIVND (reference sequence). Trimming stripped 5 bases from V and 0 bases from J, with 8 bases between. CDR3 protein: CASSRQASYEQYF. In DNA form, the CDR3 reads TGTGCCAGTAGTCGACAGGCCTCCTACGAGCAGTACTTC.

J is TRBJ2-2 and V is TRBV15; 8 bases are shared with TRBD1. The CDR3 has 16 residues. V lost 3 bases, J lost 7 bases, and 10 bases stayed unmatched. Germline lookup yields CDR1 LNHNV and CDR2 YYDKDF (reference sequence). The CDR3 sequence is CATSRIGQGKIGELFF. The CDR3 coding sequence is TGTGCCACCAGCAGGATTGGACAGGGTAAAATCGGGGAGCTGTTTTTT.

The V and J genes are TRBV28 and TRBJ2-7; D not resolved. Germline V gene sequence: CDR1 MDHEN, CDR2 SYDVKM. The CDR3 is made up of 13 amino acids. The ends were cut back, 3 bases at V and 2 bases at J, with 8 bases in the middle. The CDR3 nucleotides read TGTGCCAGCAGTTTCTTAGAACCCTACGAGCAGTACTTC. This codes for CASSFLEPYEQYF.

The CDR3, as DNA: TGTGCCAGCACCAGACACGGGAAGAATTCACCCCTCCACTTT. Protein sequence: CASTRHGKNSPLHF. The chain has TRBV6-5 and TRBJ1-6, with D hard to call. Germline CDR1 and CDR2: MNHEY and SVGAGI. V was trimmed by 7 bases and J by 7 bases, leaving 14 bases between them. The CDR3 length is 14 residues.

This rearrangement joins TRBV2 to TRBJ2-1; TRBD2 is a possible D gene (6 bases). Germline CDR1 is SNHLY and CDR2 is FYNNEI. V was pared by 6 bases and J by 6 bases, with 18 bases between. The CDR3 totals 15 residues. The CDR3 DNA is TGTGCCAGCAGACAGAGGACTGGCGGGATCAATGAGCAGTTCTTC. Translating it yields CASRQRTGGINEQFF. Variable domain in full (rest from reference TRBV2 and TRBJ2-1): EPEVTQTPSHQVTQMGQEVILRCVPISNHLYFYWYRQILGQKVEFLVSFYNNEISEKSEIFDDQFSVERPDGSNFTLKIRSTKLEDSAMYFCASRQRTGGINEQFFGPGTRLTVL.

V is TRBV18 and J is TRBJ1-5; 7 nucleotides agree with TRBD1. The CDR3 is 14 amino acids. Germline V gene data show CDR1 as KGHSH and CDR2 as LQKENI. The J segment lost 1 base and the V segment lost 6 bases, leaving 3 bases of the junction unmatched. The DNA of the CDR3 is TGTGCCAGCTCGCCGGGACAGAGCAATCAGCCCCAGCATTTT. It translates to CASSPGQSNQPQHF.

This chain joins TRBV9 and TRBJ2-7; 7 bases agree with TRBD2. CDR3 size: 15 residues. The germline CDR1 and CDR2 sequences are SGDLS and YYNGEE. V lost 2 bases, J lost 5 bases, and 10 bases stayed unmatched. The CDR3 sequence: CASSVGGGGSHEQYF. The CDR3, as DNA: TGTGCCAGCAGCGTTGGGGGGGGAGGGAGCCACGAGCAGTACTTC.

The genes are TRBV9 and TRBJ1-1, with 7 bases matching TRBD1. CDR1 SGDLS and CDR2 YYNGEE come from the germline V gene. The length of the CDR3 is 16 residues. V shed 0 bases and J 1 base; nucleotides not matched to a gene: 6. CDR3 nucleotide sequence: TGTGCCAGCAGCGTAGGAGGGTCAGGGGGGAACACTGAAGCTTTCTTT. Translation gives CASSVGGSGGNTEAFF. The full variable domain, its missing parts supplied by reference TRBV9 and TRBJ1-1, is DSGVTQTPKHLITATGQRVTLRCSPRSGDLSVYWYQQSLDQGLQFLIQYYNGEERAKGNILERFSAQQFPDLHSELNLSSLELGDSALYFCASSVGGSGGNTEAFFGQGTRLTVV.

With regard to this clone: One junction end disagrees with the germline gene, perhaps due to a read error. The V call is TRBV6-1, the J call TRBJ1-1; D gene uncertain. The CDR3 runs to 13 residues. CDR1 is MNHNS, CDR2 SASEGT, per germline. Here the CDR3 DNA reads TGTGCCAGCAGAAGACTGATGAACACTGAAGTTTTCTTT. This gives the protein CASRRLMNTEVFF.

V is TRBV28 and J is TRBJ1-1; D is perhaps TRBD1 (5 bases). The germline gives CDR1 MDHEN, CDR2 SYDVKM. The CDR3 is made up of 13 amino acids. Trimming removed 6 bases from V and 1 base from J, with 9 bases in between. This CDR3 is CASRLTANTEAFF. DNA of the CDR3: TGTGCCAGCAGATTGACAGCGAACACTGAAGCTTTCTTT. Using reference TRBV28 and TRBJ1-1 for the parts outside the CDR3, the full variable domain is DVKVTQSSRYLVKRTGEKVFLECVQDMDHENMFWYRQDPGLGLRLIYFSYDVKMKEKGDIPEGYSVSREKKERFSLILESASTNQTSMYLCASRLTANTEAFFGQGTRLTVV.

The J gene is TRBJ2-6, the V gene TRBV27; possible D gene TRBD1, 5 bases. The CDR3 consists of 18 residues. V gave up 6 bases and J gave up 0 bases, with 18 bases separating them. Germline CDR1 reads MNHEY; CDR2 reads SMNVEV (reference sequence). CDR3 residues: CASSSHTGLPSGANVLTF. CDR3 nucleotide sequence: TGTGCCAGCAGCTCTCATACAGGCCTCCCCTCTGGGGCCAACGTCCTGACTTTC.

This clone was found once. Distinct nucleotide sequences in the sample also encode this CDR3. The V and J genes are TRBV27 and TRBJ1-1; 9 positions agree with TRBD1. This CDR3 is 14 amino acids long. V lost 4 bases and J lost 8; bases outside the gene matches: 8. Germline values: CDR1 MNHEY, CDR2 SMNVEV (reference sequence). The CDR3: CASSSSGQGNEAFF. DNA of the CDR3: TGTGCCAGCAGTTCCTCGGGACAGGGTAACGAAGCTTTCTTT.

The rearrangement joins TRBV6-5 to TRBJ1-1; 9 bases align to TRBD1. This CDR3 is 14 amino acids long. The germline gives CDR1 MNHEY, CDR2 SVGAGI. The V and J ends lost 2 bases and 6 bases, in that order; junction bases with no gene match: 4. This CDR3 reads CASSYAGQGPEAFF. As DNA, the CDR3 is TGTGCCAGCAGTTACGCGGGACAGGGTCCTGAAGCTTTCTTT.

This rearrangement joins TRBV28 to TRBJ1-2, with TRBD1 identical over 9 bases. This CDR3 region has 15 residues. The germline V gene encodes CDR1 MDHEN and CDR2 SYDVKM. The junction had 8 bases not matched to a gene; V was cut back by 6 bases and J by 3 bases. The chain's CDR3 is CASSRWDRVDYGYTF. The CDR3 region has the DNA TGTGCCAGCAGCCGTTGGGACAGGGTAGACTATGGCTACACCTTC.

V usage is TRBV5-4 and J usage is TRBJ2-1, with TRBD1 identical over 7 bases. The CDR3 length is 16 residues. V shed 0 bases, J shed 1 base, and the junction held 4 bases outside the gene matches. CDR1 SGHNT and CDR2 YYREEE come from the germline V gene (reference sequence). The CDR3: CASSLDGTASYNEQFF. As DNA, the CDR3 is TGTGCCAGCAGCTTGGACGGGACAGCATCCTACAATGAGCAGTTCTTC.

The chain couples TRBV6-1 to TRBJ1-2; TRBD1 is a possible D gene (6 bases). The CDR3 is made up of 15 amino acids. V was clipped by 8 bases and J by 6 bases, with 22 bases between them. Germline CDR1 MNHNS, CDR2 SASEGT. CDR3 sequence reads: CASPKQGGVINGYTF. The CDR3 region has the DNA TGTGCCAGCCCCAAACAGGGTGGGGTGATCAATGGCTACACCTTC.

This clone was seen once. The chain carries TRBV19 and TRBJ1-3; perhaps TRBD1 as D (5 bases). This CDR3 is 16 amino acids long. Trimming stripped 8 bases from V and 0 bases from J, with 17 bases between. Germline assignment: CDR1 LNHDA and CDR2 SQIVND (reference sequence). The CDR3 loop is CASSQLGGISGNTIYF. The CDR3 DNA follows: TGTGCCAGTTCCCAGTTGGGGGGTATCTCTGGAAACACCATATATTTT. Variable domain in full (rest from reference TRBV19 and TRBJ1-3): DGGITQSPKYLFRKEGQNVTLSCEQNLNHDAMYWYRQDPGQGLRLIYYSQIVNDFQKGDIAEGYSVSREKKESFPLTVTSAQKNPTAFYLCASSQLGGISGNTIYFGEGSWLTVV.

The chain employs TRBV7-2 and TRBJ2-7; 10 nucleotides match TRBD1. J gave up 6 bases and V 5 bases, and 13 bases lay outside the gene matches. Germline lookup yields CDR1 SGHTA and CDR2 FQGNSA. CDR3 size: 16 residues. This CDR3 reads CASSPDWTGGLIEQYF. The CDR3, as DNA: TGTGCCAGCAGCCCTGATTGGACAGGGGGTCTGATCGAGCAGTACTTC.

V usage is TRBV7-9 and J usage is TRBJ2-2, with D possibly matching TRBD2 (6 bases). Looked up from germline, CDR1 is SEHNR and CDR2 is FQNEAQ (reference sequence). The CDR3 is made up of 12 amino acids. Trimming shortened V by 3 bases and J by 13 bases, and 12 bases separated the two germline ends. The DNA of the CDR3 is TGTGCCAGCAGCTTGGGTGTGGAGGGGCTGTTTTTT. Translation gives CASSLGVEGLFF.

CDR3 DNA sequence: TGTGCCAGCAGGACCCCCGACAGCTCCTACGAGCAGTACTTC. It codes for CASRTPDSSYEQYF. This chain joins TRBV25-1 and TRBJ2-7, with D possibly matching TRBD1 (5 bases). The CDR3 has 14 residues. Trimming left V 6 bases short and J 0 bases short, with 12 bases between. The germline V gene encodes CDR1 MGHDK and CDR2 SYGVNS.

This sequence joins TRBV28 and TRBJ2-7, with D perhaps TRBD1 (6 bases). The germline V gene has CDR1 MDHEN and CDR2 SYDVKM. V lost 5 bases, J lost 2 bases, and 13 bases lay in between. This CDR3 region has 14 residues. The CDR3 reads CASSAPGQTYEQYF. CDR3 sequence (DNA): TGTGCCAGCAGTGCCCCCGGACAGACCTACGAGCAGTACTTC. The complete variable domain, with remaining parts taken from reference TRBV28 and TRBJ2-7, reads DVKVTQSSRYLVKRTGEKVFLECVQDMDHENMFWYRQDPGLGLRLIYFSYDVKMKEKGDIPEGYSVSREKKERFSLILESASTNQTSMYLCASSAPGQTYEQYFGPGTRLTVT.

CDR3 DNA sequence: TGTGCCAGCAGCGTAGATGCCTCACAGGGGACGCAGCCCCAGCATTTT. As protein: CASSVDASQGTQPQHF. The V call is TRBV9, the J call TRBJ1-5, with TRBD1 matching over 7 bases. This CDR3 spans 16 amino acids. Looked up from germline, CDR1 is SGDLS and CDR2 is YYNGEE. V lost 0 bases, J lost 7 bases, and 10 bases stayed unmatched.

This clone was seen a few times. The genes are TRBV9 and TRBJ1-5; D perhaps matches TRBD1 (5 bases). CDR1 and CDR2 from the germline V gene are SGDLS and YYNGEE. V was shortened by 8 bases and J by 3 bases, with 15 bases between the two germline ends. The CDR3 is 14 residues long. In nucleotides, the CDR3 is TGTGCCAGTTCCCAAGGGGAGGTCAATCAGCCCCAGCATTTT. This gives the protein CASSQGEVNQPQHF.

CDR3 sequence (DNA): TGTGCCAGCAGTTTACCGGGGGAGGTGGAAAAACTGTTTTTT. Translated, it gives CASSLPGEVEKLFF. The J gene is TRBJ1-4, the V gene TRBV28, with a possible D match to TRBD1 (5 bases). This CDR3 spans 14 amino acids. Germline V gene lookup returns CDR1 MDHEN and CDR2 SYDVKM. Trimming shortened V by 2 bases and J by 8 bases, and 12 bases separated the two germline ends.

The chain employs TRBV6-5 and TRBJ2-1; weak D call: TRBD1 (6 bases). Trimming shortened V by 4 bases and J by 6 bases, and 19 bases separated the two germline ends. The V gene's germline CDR1 is MNHEY and CDR2 SVGAGI. This CDR3 region has 16 residues. The CDR3 DNA reads TGTGCCAGCAGTTGGACCGGGACACGCATCCCCAATGAGCAGTTCTTC. As protein: CASSWTGTRIPNEQFF.

This sequence joins TRBV13 and TRBJ1-1; D remains unclear. The germline gives CDR1 PRHDT, CDR2 FYEKMQ (reference sequence). Deletions cut 9 bases from V and 0 bases from J, with 8 bases between. The CDR3 is 12 amino acids. The CDR3 nucleotides read TGTGCCAGTTCCGAGATGAACACTGAAGCTTTCTTT. Its translation: CASSEMNTEAFF. The full variable domain, in which reference TRBV13 and TRBJ1-1 provide the parts outside the CDR3, is AAGVIQSPRHLIKEKRETATLKCYPIPRHDTVYWYQQGPGQDPQFLISFYEKMQSDKGSIPDRFSAQQFSDYHSELNMSSLELGDSALYFCASSEMNTEAFFGQGTRLTVV.

This clone was seen only a few times. The chain recombines TRBV6-1 with TRBJ1-5; a weak D match, TRBD1 (6 bases). V was clipped by 9 bases and J by 4 bases, with 19 bases between them. The CDR3 sequence is 15 residues long. In germline, CDR1 is MNHNS, CDR2 SASEGT. Written as DNA, the CDR3 is TGTGCCAGTCGGACAGTGGAGTTCGGAAATCAGCCCCAGCATTTT. This codes for CASRTVEFGNQPQHF.

This clone appeared a few times. The chain links TRBV2 to TRBJ1-1; D is undetermined. The CDR3 contains 16 residues. Germline V gene sequence: CDR1 SNHLY, CDR2 FYNNEI. The ends were cut back, 3 bases at V and 0 bases at J, with 14 bases in the middle. CDR3 DNA: TGTGCCAGCAGTGAGGGAGGGTTCGGACTGAACACTGAAGCTTTCTTT. Residues: CASSEGGFGLNTEAFF. The full variable domain, its missing parts supplied by reference TRBV2 and TRBJ1-1, is EPEVTQTPSHQVTQMGQEVILRCVPISNHLYFYWYRQILGQKVEFLVSFYNNEISEKSEIFDDQFSVERPDGSNFTLKIRSTKLEDSAMYFCASSEGGFGLNTEAFFGQGTRLTVV.

The CDR3 sequence: CASSVGDRSTDTQYF. The CDR3 DNA reads TGTGCCAGCAGCGTAGGGGACAGGTCCACAGATACGCAGTATTTT. The gene calls are TRBV9 and TRBJ2-3; 8 bases fit TRBD1. CDR1 and CDR2 (germline): SGDLS, YYNGEE. The CDR3 spans 15 residues. V gave up 0 bases and J gave up 2 bases; unmatched junction bases: 2. Filled out from reference TRBV9 and TRBJ2-3, the complete variable domain reads DSGVTQTPKHLITATGQRVTLRCSPRSGDLSVYWYQQSLDQGLQFLIQYYNGEERAKGNILERFSAQQFPDLHSELNLSSLELGDSALYFCASSVGDRSTDTQYFGPGTRLTVL.

The CDR3: CASARTGYSNQPQHF. DNA of the CDR3: TGTGCCAGCGCAAGGACAGGTTATAGCAATCAGCCCCAGCATTTT. V and J are TRBV6-5 and TRBJ1-5, with TRBD1 matching over 7 bases. V shed 8 bases, J shed 0 bases, and the junction held 7 bases outside the gene matches. This CDR3 contains 15 residues. Germline V gene lookup returns CDR1 MNHEY and CDR2 SVGAGI.